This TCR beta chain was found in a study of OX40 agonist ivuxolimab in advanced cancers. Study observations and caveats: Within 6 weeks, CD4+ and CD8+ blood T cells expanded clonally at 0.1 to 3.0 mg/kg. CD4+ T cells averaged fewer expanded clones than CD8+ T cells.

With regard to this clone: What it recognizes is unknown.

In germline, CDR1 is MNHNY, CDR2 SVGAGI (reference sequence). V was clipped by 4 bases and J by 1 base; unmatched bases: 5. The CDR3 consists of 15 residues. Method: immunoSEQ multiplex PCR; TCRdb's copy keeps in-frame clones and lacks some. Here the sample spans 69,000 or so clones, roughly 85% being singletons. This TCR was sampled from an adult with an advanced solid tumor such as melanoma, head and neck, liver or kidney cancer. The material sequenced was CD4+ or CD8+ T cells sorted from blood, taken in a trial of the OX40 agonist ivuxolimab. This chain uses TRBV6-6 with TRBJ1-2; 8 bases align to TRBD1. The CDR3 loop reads CASSSQGGGNYGYTF. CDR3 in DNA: TGTGCCAGCAGTTCACAGGGGGGAGGTAACTATGGCTACACCTTC.